The T cell receptor (beta chain) under discussion was sequenced for a study of OX40 agonist ivuxolimab in advanced cancers. Profiling relied on immunoSEQ multiplex PCR, and the TCRdb table lists in-frame clones only, not all of them. Altogether 80,000 or so clones are present, approximately 89% being singletons, with the ten largest covering less than 3%. The V gene lost 4 bases and the J gene lost 6 bases, with 19 bases spanning the gap. This CDR3 spans 15 amino acids. Germline CDR1 MGHRA, CDR2 YSYEKL. This receptor was obtained from an adult with an advanced solid tumor such as melanoma, head and neck, liver or kidney cancer. The chain uses TRBV4-1 and TRBJ2-7, with D tentatively TRBD2 (6 bases). The source was CD4+ or CD8+ T cells sorted from blood, collected in a trial of the OX40 agonist ivuxolimab. CDR3 bases: TGCGCCAGCAGCCCCCGACCGGAGGGAATCACCGAGCAGTACTTC. Translated: CASSPRPEGITEQYF.